This is a list of T cell receptor beta chains from one sample in a study of blood T cell repertoires in COVID-19. Some clones are missing from TCRdb's copy, which holds only in-frame ones; the method was immunoSEQ multiplex PCR. Counted here are approximately 45,000 clones, around 87% occurring once; the ten biggest clones make up 4.5% to 6%. Source material: peripheral blood. These receptors all stem from a human donor in a cohort sampled during active COVID-19. Both conserved end residues are part of each CDR3. Fields, in order: D gene, clone size, J gene, V gene, CDR3 DNA, CDR3 protein. The D gene is left open where the match is weak. The size entry is marked missing in some rows and otherwise reads once, few, many or a size class.

TRBD2,NA,TRBJ2-1,TRBV7-6,TGTGCCAGCAGCACTCTAGCGGTGAAGACCTACAATGAGCAGTTCTTC,CASSTLAVKTYNEQFF
NA,NA,TRBJ2-5,TRBV5-6,TGTGCCAGCACCGATTGGGGGGGGGCACAAGAGACCCAGTACTTC,CASTDWGGAQETQYF
NA,NA,TRBJ2-2,TRBV7-9,TGTGCCAGCAGCTTACTAGACTCCGGGGAGCTGTTTTTT,CASSLLDSGELFF
TRBD2,NA,TRBJ2-7,TRBV6-2/TRBV6-3,TGTGCCAGCAGTTCGGCGGGAGGCCCCTCCTACGAGCAGTACTTC,CASSSAGGPSYEQYF
NA,NA,TRBJ1-2,TRBV4-3,TGCGCCAGCAGCCAAGATGCAGGCATAACGGGGGGGTATGGCTACACCTTC,CASSQDAGITGGYGYTF
TRBD1,NA,TRBJ2-1,TRBV24-1,TGTGCCACCAGTCCTACAGGGGCGCGTGCTGAGCAGTTCTTC,CATSPTGARAEQFF
NA,NA,TRBJ1-2,TRBV27,TGTGCCAGTAATAGCAGGGGTGGCTACACCTTC,CASNSRGGYTF
TRBD2,NA,TRBJ2-7,TRBV19,TGTGCCAGTAGTCCACGGGGACTAGCGGTTTCCTACGAGCAGTACTTC,CASSPRGLAVSYEQYF
TRBD2,NA,TRBJ2-2,TRBV9,TGTGCCAGCAGCGTAGTAGGCGGGAGGGGTACCACCGGGGAGCTGTTTTTT,CASSVVGGRGTTGELFF
TRBD1,NA,TRBJ1-1,TRBV12-3/TRBV12-4,TGTGCCAGCAAGATGACAGGGGGAACTGAAGCTTTCTTT,CASKMTGGTEAFF
NA,once,TRBJ2-3,TRBV29-1,TGCAGCGTAAAGGGACAATTTAAAGATACGCAGTATTTT,CSVKGQFKDTQYF
TRBD2,NA,TRBJ2-2,TRBV9,TGTGTCAGCAGCGCCGGACTAGCGGCGAACACCGGGGAGCTGTTTTTT,CVSSAGLAANTGELFF
TRBD2,once,TRBJ2-3,TRBV14,TGTGCCAGCAGCCAATTGCTAGCGGGGACAGATACGCAGTATTTT,CASSQLLAGTDTQYF
TRBD2,few,TRBJ2-7,TRBV7-9,TGTGCCAGCAGCCCTAGTCCGGTAGCGGGAGGGCCTCGGAACGAGCAGTACTTC,CASSPSPVAGGPRNEQYF
TRBD2,NA,TRBJ2-2,TRBV30,TGTGCCTGGAGTGTGCGGAGGGGAGGGTACACCGGGGAGCTGTTTTTT,CAWSVRRGGYTGELFF
TRBD2,once,TRBJ2-1,TRBV27,TGTGCCAGCAGTTTATTTAGCGGGATCCTAAAAAACAATGAGCAGTTCTTC,CASSLFSGILKNNEQFF
TRBD1,NA,TRBJ1-2,TRBV6-6,TGTGCCAGCAGTTACCCCAGGGACAGGGGGCGTCATGGCTACACCTTC,CASSYPRDRGRHGYTF
NA,NA,TRBJ2-3,TRBV4-3,TGCGCCAGCAGCCAAGATTCGGCAGGGGGGTACACAGATACGCAGTATTTT,CASSQDSAGGYTDTQYF
TRBD1,NA,TRBJ2-5,TRBV19,TGTGCCAGTAGTACTGGACAGGGTCGAGAGACCCAGTACTTC,CASSTGQGRETQYF
NA,NA,TRBJ1-1,TRBV6-1,TGTGCCAGCAGTGAAGCGCTTCAGGGTACTGAAGCTTTCTTT,CASSEALQGTEAFF
NA,NA,TRBJ2-5,TRBV6-6,TGTGCCACTCATCTAGGGGCGGTCGGGACCCAGTACTTC,CATHLGAVGTQYF
NA,once,TRBJ2-5,TRBV5-1,TGCGCCAGCACAGTTAGGGGGTCGCAAGAGACCCAGTACTTC,CASTVRGSQETQYF
TRBD1,NA,TRBJ2-1,TRBV29-1,TGCAACACGGGACAGGACTACAATGAGCAGTTCTTC,CNTGQDYNEQFF
TRBD1,NA,TRBJ2-7,TRBV28,TGTGCCAGCAGTTTCATCGGGACAGGGAGCTACGAGCAGTACTTC,CASSFIGTGSYEQYF
NA,NA,TRBJ2-1,TRBV4-1,TGCGCCAGCAGCCAACCCACCGGACAGTTCAATGAGCAGTTCTTC,CASSQPTGQFNEQFF
NA,NA,TRBJ2-6,TRBV4-3,TGCGCCAGCAGCCTCAGAGGGTCCGGGGCCAACGTCCTGACTTTC,CASSLRGSGANVLTF
TRBD2,NA,TRBJ2-3,TRBV24-1,TGTGCCACCAGTGTCGCTAGCGGGAGTGGGACAGATACGCAGTATTTT,CATSVASGSGTDTQYF
TRBD2,NA,TRBJ2-1,TRBV12-3/TRBV12-4,TGTGCCACCAAACTAGCGGAGTACAATGAGCAGTTCTTC,CATKLAEYNEQFF
NA,NA,TRBJ2-7,TRBV23-1,TGCGCCAGCAGTCAAGCCCAACGGGACAAAGGACCCTCGCAGTACTTC,CASSQAQRDKGPSQYF
TRBD1,NA,TRBJ2-1,TRBV29-1,TGCAGCGCTTTCAGGGACAGGGATACGGTTAGCCGGGGTGAGCAGTTCTTC,CSAFRDRDTVSRGEQFF
NA,NA,TRBJ2-5,TRBV29-1,TGCAGCGTTTCGCAAGAGACCCAGTACTTC,CSVSQETQYF
TRBD1,NA,TRBJ2-1,TRBV2,TGTGCCAGCAGTGAACTCGGGACAGTTAATGAGCAGTTCTTC,CASSELGTVNEQFF
TRBD2,NA,TRBJ2-1,TRBV5-6,TGTGCCAGCAGCTTCCCCGGGACTAGCGGGAGTGGCGATGAGCAGTTCTTC,CASSFPGTSGSGDEQFF
NA,once,TRBJ2-6,TRBV4-1,TGCGCCAGCAGCCAAGTAACAGGGCTGTCTGGGGCCAACGTCCTGACTTTC,CASSQVTGLSGANVLTF
NA,NA,TRBJ2-2,TRBV4-2,TGTGCCAGCAGCCAAGTAGGGGGCACCGGGGAGCTGTTTTTT,CASSQVGGTGELFF
NA,once,TRBJ2-7,TRBV18,TGTGCCAGCTCACCAGTTCCGGGGTCGGTTTCCTACGAGCAGTACTTC,CASSPVPGSVSYEQYF
NA,NA,TRBJ2-5,TRBV18,TGTGCCAGCTCACCCGTTTGGCAGGGTGGGCAAGAGACCCAGTACTTC,CASSPVWQGGQETQYF
NA,NA,TRBJ1-6,TRBV19,TGTGCCAGTAGGCGGGACGAAGATAATTCACCCCTCCACTTT,CASRRDEDNSPLHF
NA,NA,TRBJ1-5,TRBV5-5,TGTGCCAGCAGCTTGTTGTCGGGTTATAGCAATCAGCCCCAGCATTTT,CASSLLSGYSNQPQHF
NA,NA,TRBJ2-2,TRBV4-2,TGTGCCAGCAGCCAAGAGCCCGGGACTCCCTTCGGCGGGGAGCTGTTTTTT,CASSQEPGTPFGGELFF
TRBD2,NA,TRBJ2-4,TRBV7-9,TGTGCCAGCAGCCCCGACCCTGTGGCGGGAGGACCGAGAAACATTCAGTACTTC,CASSPDPVAGGPRNIQYF
TRBD2,NA,TRBJ2-7,TRBV14,TGTGCCAGCAGCCCTACTAGCGGTACCACCGAGCAGTACTTC,CASSPTSGTTEQYF
TRBD1,few,TRBJ2-7,TRBV29-1,TGCAGCGTCGGTCGAGGGACAGCCAGCTCCTACGAGCAGTACTTC,CSVGRGTASSYEQYF
TRBD2,NA,TRBJ2-7,TRBV2,TGTGCCAGCATTTCGGGTTACGGGGTAGCGGGGCCCTACGAGCAGTACTTC,CASISGYGVAGPYEQYF
TRBD2,few,TRBJ2-7,TRBV3-1/TRBV3-2,TGTGCCAGCAGCCTAGGACTAGCGGGAGTTTTCCACGAGCAGTACTTC,CASSLGLAGVFHEQYF